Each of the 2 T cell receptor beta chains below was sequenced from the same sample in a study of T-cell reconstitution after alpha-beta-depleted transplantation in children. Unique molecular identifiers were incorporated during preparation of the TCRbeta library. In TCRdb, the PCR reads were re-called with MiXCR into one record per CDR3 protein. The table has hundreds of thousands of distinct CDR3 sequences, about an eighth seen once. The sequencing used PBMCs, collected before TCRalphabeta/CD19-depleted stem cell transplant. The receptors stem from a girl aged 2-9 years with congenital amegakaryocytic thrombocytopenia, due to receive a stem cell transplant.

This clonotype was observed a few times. The DNA for the CDR3 is TGTGCCATCAGTGAGTCGGGGACTAGCGGATACAATGAGCAGTTCTTC. Translated: CAISESGTSGYNEQFF. The rearrangement links TRBV10-3 to TRBJ2-1, with 11 bases that match TRBD2. This CDR3 has 16 amino acids. The germline V gene has CDR1 ENHRY and CDR2 SYGVKD. J was trimmed by 4 bases and V by 0 bases; bases with no gene match: 2.

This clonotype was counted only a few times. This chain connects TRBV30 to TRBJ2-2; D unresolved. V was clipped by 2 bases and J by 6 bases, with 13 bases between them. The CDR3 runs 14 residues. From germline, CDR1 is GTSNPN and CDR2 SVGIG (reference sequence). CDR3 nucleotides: TGTGCCTGGAGTTTCCTTAGAGAAGCCGGGGAGCTGTTTTTT. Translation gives CAWSFLREAGELFF.